The present entry profiles one T cell receptor (beta chain) with its context. The antigen remains unidentified. The data stem from a study of identical twins. Broader study findings: Analyses based on zero insertions could be partly confounded by invariant MAIT and iNKT cells. Among beta out-of-frame sequences, excess sharing between twins appeared weaker.

Template switching, a step in the protocol, added a universal primer site, and cDNA carried unique molecular identifiers. One entry per CDR3 protein, called by TCRdb with MiXCR from the 5' RACE reads. Among more than 1.5 million distinct CDR3 sequences, around 29% were seen once, and the ten largest hold 0.25% to 0.3%. Trimming cost V 7 bases and J 3 bases; bases outside gene matches: 5. The germline V gene encodes CDR1 SGHRS and CDR2 YFSETQ. The CDR3 runs to 14 residues. This TCR was sampled from a newborn girl in good health. The rearrangement joins TRBV5-1 to TRBJ2-3, with 10 nucleotides matching TRBD2. The source material was cord blood. Here the CDR3 DNA reads TGCGCCAGCTCTAGCGGGAGTTGGACAGATACGCAGTATTTT. Protein product: CASSSGSWTDTQYF.